The 30 T cell receptor beta chains in this list originate from one sample, sequenced in a study of blood T cell repertoires in COVID-19. Sequenced by immunoSEQ multiplex PCR; TCRdb stores in-frame clones only, minus some. This table holds roughly 250,000 clones, 82% found once. The sample comprised peripheral blood. The receptors here all came from a woman at least 80 years old with acute or convalescent COVID-19.

The rearrangement uses TRBV28 and TRBJ1-5; 8 nucleotides line up with TRBD1. Germline CDR1 and CDR2: MDHEN and SYDVKM. The CDR3 totals 15 residues. The J segment lost 6 bases and the V segment lost 4 bases, leaving 8 bases of the junction unmatched. The CDR3 coding sequence is TGTGCCAGCAGTTCTCAGGGGGCCTCGGTTCAGCCCCAGCATTTT. This gives the protein CASSSQGASVQPQHF.

This clone turned up a few times. V is TRBV7-9 and J is TRBJ1-5; no clear D gene. This CDR3 contains 12 residues. Trimming took 5 bases from V and 9 from J, leaving 11 bases between them. Germline-derived CDR1 and CDR2 are SEHNR and FQNEAQ (reference sequence). This CDR3 reads CASSPSGWPQHF. In DNA form, the CDR3 reads TGTGCCAGCAGCCCTTCGGGGTGGCCCCAGCATTTT. Variable domain in full (rest from reference TRBV7-9 and TRBJ1-5): DTGVSQNPRHKITKRGQNVTFRCDPISEHNRLYWYRQTLGQGPEFLTYFQNEAQLEKSRLLSDRFSAERPKGSFSTLEIQRTEQGDSAMYLCASSPSGWPQHFGDGTRLSIL.

The rearrangement uses TRBV9 and TRBJ1-2; tentative D call: TRBD1 (5 bases). The CDR3 loop spans 12 amino acids. Looked up from germline, CDR1 is SGDLS and CDR2 is YYNGEE. Between the trimmed V and J ends, which lost 3 bases and 8 bases, there was a span of 11 bases. The CDR3 is CASSGSGWGYTF. DNA of the CDR3: TGTGCCAGCAGCGGCTCAGGGTGGGGCTACACCTTC.

The CDR3 DNA reads as TGTGCCAGCAGTGAAGGAGCAGGGGAGACTGAAGCTTTCTTT. Translated, it gives CASSEGAGETEAFF. The chain carries TRBV25-1 and TRBJ1-1, with D perhaps TRBD1 (6 bases). The germline gives CDR1 MGHDK, CDR2 SYGVNS. V was cut by 2 bases and J by 5 bases, with 12 bases left in between. The CDR3 is 14 residues long.

The chain carries TRBV27 and TRBJ2-3; tentatively, D is TRBD2 (5 bases). The CDR3 length is 14 residues. CDR1 is MNHEY, CDR2 SMNVEV, per germline (reference sequence). Deletions cut 5 bases from V and 2 bases from J, with 11 bases between. CDR3 protein: CASSAGLSTDTQYF. In DNA form, the CDR3 reads TGTGCCAGCAGTGCAGGACTCTCCACAGATACGCAGTATTTT.

V is TRBV5-4 and J is TRBJ2-1, with 9 nucleotides matching TRBD2. Trimming cost V 4 bases and J 1 base; bases outside gene matches: 6. This CDR3 comprises 16 residues. Germline CDR1 is SGHNT and CDR2 is YYREEE (reference sequence). The chain's CDR3 is CASSGGTSISYNEQFF. The CDR3 coding sequence is TGTGCCAGCAGCGGCGGGACTAGCATTTCCTACAATGAGCAGTTCTTC. The complete variable domain, with remaining parts taken from reference TRBV5-4 and TRBJ2-1, reads ETGVTQSPTHLIKTRGQQVTLRCSSQSGHNTVSWYQQALGQGPQFIFQYYREEENGRGNFPPRFSGLQFPNYSSELNVNALELDDSALYLCASSGGTSISYNEQFFGPGTRLTVL.

The chain is built from TRBV27 and TRBJ2-2; 13 bases are shared with TRBD2. CDR1 and CDR2 (germline): MNHEY, SMNVEV (reference sequence). V lost 5 bases to trimming and J lost 4 bases; unmatched junction nucleotides: 13. This CDR3 region has 19 residues. In nucleotides, the CDR3 is TGTGCCAGCAGTCTCGACTCGTTCGGGACTAGCGGGACCACCGGGGAGCTGTTTTTT. It codes for CASSLDSFGTSGTTGELFF.

The genes are TRBV6-5 and TRBJ2-7, with TRBD1 matching 11 bases. The V segment lost 6 bases and the J segment 7 bases; nucleotides outside the gene matches: 8. The CDR3 runs to 14 residues. Germline V gene sequence: CDR1 MNHEY, CDR2 SVGAGI. CDR3 sequence: CASRRGGQGDEQYF. The CDR3 bases are TGTGCCAGCAGACGAGGGGGACAGGGGGATGAGCAGTACTTC.

CDR3: CASNPLAGGPYNEQFF. The CDR3 DNA follows: TGTGCCAGTAACCCGCTAGCGGGGGGACCCTACAATGAGCAGTTCTTC. The V gene is TRBV19, the J gene TRBJ2-1; 11 bases match TRBD2. Trimming at V came to 7 bases and at J to 2 bases, leaving 7 bases not matched to a gene. The germline V gene encodes CDR1 LNHDA and CDR2 SQIVND (reference sequence). This CDR3 comprises 16 residues.

The chain recombines TRBV18 with TRBJ1-4; 9 positions match TRBD1. V trimming: 2 bases; J trimming: 0 bases; junction bases outside the gene matches: 1. Per the germline V gene, CDR1 is KGHSH and CDR2 is LQKENI. There are 16 residues in the CDR3. CDR3 region: CASSPTGGPTNEKLFF. The CDR3 DNA reads TGTGCCAGCTCACCAACAGGGGGCCCAACTAATGAAAAACTGTTTTTT.

This clone was seen only once. This specimen includes other DNA sequences encoding the same CDR3. This chain links TRBV12-3 or TRBV12-4 with TRBJ2-5, with 7 positions matching TRBD1. The CDR3 loop spans 13 amino acids. J gave up 5 bases and V 6 bases, and 6 bases lay outside the gene matches. As DNA, the CDR3 is TGTGCCAGCAGACTAGGGACAGAGGAGACCCAGTACTTC. Amino acids: CASRLGTEETQYF.

The chain has TRBV3-1 (or the pseudogene TRBV3-2) and TRBJ1-1; D remains ambiguous. CDR3 length: 13 amino acids. From germline, CDR1 is LGHDT and CDR2 YNNKEL (reference sequence). Trimming stripped 2 bases from V and 5 bases from J, with 9 bases between. The CDR3 spells CASSQQRGTEAFF. CDR3 nucleotides: TGTGCCAGCAGCCAACAGAGAGGTACTGAAGCTTTCTTT.

The rearrangement links TRBV9 to TRBJ2-2, with 11 bases identical to TRBD1. From germline, CDR1 is SGDLS and CDR2 YYNGEE. There are 18 residues in the CDR3. V dropped 3 bases and J dropped 4; count of bases not matched to a gene: 11. CDR3 sequence reads: CASSANRDRGESTGELFF. The CDR3 nucleotides are TGTGCCAGCAGCGCGAACCGGGACAGGGGGGAGAGCACCGGGGAGCTGTTTTTT.

The rearrangement joins TRBV6-5 to TRBJ2-3; D is uncertain. CDR1 MNHEY and CDR2 SVGAGI come from the germline V gene. Trimming stripped 4 bases from V and 7 bases from J, with 6 bases between. The CDR3 length is 11 residues. This chain's CDR3 is CASSSRYTQYF. CDR3 in DNA: TGTGCCAGCAGTTCGAGGTATACGCAGTATTTT.

The chain employs TRBV7-3 and TRBJ2-1, with 9 nucleotides matching TRBD2. Germline V lookup: CDR1 SGHTA, CDR2 FQGTGA. This CDR3 contains 17 residues. V was pared by 1 base and J by 0 bases, with 4 bases of the junction left unmatched. CDR3 DNA: TGTGCCAGCAGCTTAATGGGGACTAGCAGCTCCTACAATGAGCAGTTCTTC. Protein sequence: CASSLMGTSSSYNEQFF.

This clone was seen ten or more times. In nucleotides, the CDR3 is TGTGCCAGCAGCCAAGATTCTCGGGGACTAGCGGGGGGCTACAATGAGCAGTTCTTC. The encoded protein is CASSQDSRGLAGGYNEQFF. The chain employs TRBV4-2 and TRBJ2-1, with 15 bases lining up with TRBD2. Germline V CDR1 and CDR2: LGHNA, YNFKEQ. The J segment lost 3 bases and the V segment lost 0 bases, leaving 6 bases of the junction unmatched. The CDR3 runs 19 residues.

This clone occurred once. The rearrangement uses TRBV5-4 and TRBJ1-3, with unresolved D. Per germline, CDR1 SGHNT and CDR2 YYREEE (reference sequence). CDR3 length equals 17 residues. V was trimmed by 3 bases and J by 1 base, leaving 17 bases between them. The CDR3 is CASSSSTEGGSGNTIYF. The CDR3 DNA follows: TGTGCCAGCAGCTCGTCGACGGAGGGCGGTTCTGGAAACACCATATATTTT.

The CDR3 region has the DNA TGCAGCGTTGAAGCAGGGGGCCTCACTGAAGCTTTCTTT. It encodes CSVEAGGLTEAFF. The chain recombines TRBV29-1 with TRBJ1-1, with 8 positions matching TRBD1. Trimming removed 1 base from V and 4 bases from J; junction bases left unmatched: 2. Germline CDR1 reads SQVTM; CDR2 reads ANQGSEA. The CDR3 covers 13 residues.

The chain links TRBV5-1 to TRBJ1-2, with D maybe TRBD1 (6 bases). From germline, CDR1 is SGHRS and CDR2 YFSETQ. The CDR3 has 16 residues. Trimming took 3 bases from V and 3 from J, leaving 18 bases between them. The CDR3, as DNA: TGCGCCAGCAGCTGGGGGACCTACAGGGTGGACTATGGCTACACCTTC. As protein: CASSWGTYRVDYGYTF. The full variable domain, completed using reference TRBV5-1 and TRBJ1-2, is KAGVTQTPRYLIKTRGQQVTLSCSPISGHRSVSWYQQTPGQGLQFLFEYFSETQRNKGNFPGRFSGRQFSNSRSEMNVSTLELGDSALYLCASSWGTYRVDYGYTFGSGTRLTVV.

The genes are TRBV10-3 and TRBJ2-7; TRBD2 aligns across 8 bases. V was clipped by 3 bases and J by 3 bases; unmatched bases: 7. This CDR3 contains 15 residues. The germline V gene has CDR1 ENHRY and CDR2 SYGVKD. CDR3 in amino acids: CAISDLAGGNYEQYF. In nucleotides, the CDR3 is TGTGCCATCAGTGATTTGGCGGGAGGTAACTACGAGCAGTACTTC.

The chain joins TRBV5-1 to TRBJ2-3; TRBD2 matches at 9 bases. CDR1 is SGHRS and CDR2 is YFSETQ in the germline V gene. Losses at the gene ends were 4 bases for V and 4 bases for J; bases not matched to a gene: 4. The CDR3 is made up of 14 amino acids. The CDR3 region is CASSAGGDADTQYF. CDR3 nucleotides: TGCGCCAGCAGCGCGGGGGGGGACGCAGATACGCAGTATTTT.

This chain uses TRBV25-1 with TRBJ2-1; TRBD1 aligns across 10 bases. Trimming at V came to 1 base and at J to 7 bases, leaving 7 bases not matched to a gene. This CDR3 region has 16 residues. The germline CDR1 and CDR2 sequences are MGHDK and SYGVNS. CDR3 DNA: TGTGCCAGCAGTGAATTGGGACAGGGGTCGTGGAATGAGCAGTTCTTC. This gives the protein CASSELGQGSWNEQFF.

The chain is built from TRBV19 and TRBJ1-3; weak D call: TRBD1 (5 bases). The CDR3 runs to 18 residues. Germline loops: CDR1 LNHDA, CDR2 SQIVND (reference sequence). Trimming took off 5 bases at V and 0 bases at J, with 20 bases between the two ends. The CDR3 is CASSRFYLTAYSGNTIYF. CDR3 sequence (DNA): TGTGCCAGTAGTCGATTTTACTTGACAGCTTACTCTGGAAACACCATATATTTT.

This chain joins TRBV19 and TRBJ2-6; tentatively, D is TRBD1 (5 bases). The CDR3 consists of 15 residues. The germline gives CDR1 LNHDA, CDR2 SQIVND (reference sequence). The V end lost 7 bases, the J end lost 0 bases, and 10 bases lay between the germline ends. This CDR3 reads CASKTVSSGANVLTF. As DNA, the CDR3 is TGTGCCAGTAAGACAGTGAGCTCTGGGGCCAACGTCCTGACTTTC.

The chain couples TRBV28 to TRBJ1-3, with 9 bases identical to TRBD1. After removal of 4 bases from V and 3 bases from J, the junction contained 10 bases not matched to a gene. The germline CDR1 and CDR2 sequences are MDHEN and SYDVKM. CDR3 size: 17 residues. DNA of the CDR3: TGTGCCAGCAGTTCTAAGGGGGGGACAGGGCATGGAAACACCATATATTTT. Translation gives CASSSKGGTGHGNTIYF. Filled out from reference TRBV28 and TRBJ1-3, the complete variable domain reads DVKVTQSSRYLVKRTGEKVFLECVQDMDHENMFWYRQDPGLGLRLIYFSYDVKMKEKGDIPEGYSVSREKKERFSLILESASTNQTSMYLCASSSKGGTGHGNTIYFGEGSWLTVV.

This rearrangement joins TRBV19 to TRBJ2-2; weak D call: TRBD1 (5 bases). Germline values: CDR1 LNHDA, CDR2 SQIVND (reference sequence). Trimming took off 5 bases at V and 1 base at J, with 11 bases between the two ends. The CDR3 extends over 15 amino acids. The CDR3 DNA reads as TGTGCCAGTAGTGGGGCACAGGTGAACACCGGGGAGCTGTTTTTT. This codes for CASSGAQVNTGELFF.

This rearrangement joins TRBV7-9 to TRBJ2-3; D not resolved. The CDR3 has 14 amino acids. Between the trimmed V and J ends, which lost 4 bases and 1 base, there was a span of 9 bases. Germline V gene lookup returns CDR1 SEHNR and CDR2 FQNEAQ (reference sequence). CDR3 sequence: CASSYGPGTDTQYF. CDR3 in DNA: TGTGCCAGCAGCTATGGGCCGGGCACAGATACGCAGTATTTT.

The chain employs TRBV4-1 and TRBJ2-2; 7 positions agree with TRBD1. The CDR3 sequence is 16 residues long. V shed 4 bases, J shed 3 bases, and the junction held 8 bases outside the gene matches. Germline values: CDR1 MGHRA, CDR2 YSYEKL. In DNA form, the CDR3 reads TGCGCCAGCAGCCTCCGGGCAGGGGGAGACACCGGGGAGCTGTTTTTT. Protein product: CASSLRAGGDTGELFF.

CDR3 sequence (DNA): TGTGCCAGCTCACTGACTGCGGGGTCAAAGGGGCAGTTCTTC. This translates into CASSLTAGSKGQFF. J is TRBJ2-1 and V is TRBV14; D perhaps matches TRBD2 (6 bases). CDR3 length: 14 amino acids. V was cut by 8 bases and J by 12 bases, with 23 bases left in between. Germline V lookup: CDR1 SGHDN, CDR2 FVKESK.

This clone was seen just once. The chain joins TRBV7-6 to TRBJ1-5; perhaps TRBD1 as D (6 bases). The germline V gene encodes CDR1 SGHVS and CDR2 FNYEAQ. V dropped 1 base and J dropped 6 bases, with 13 bases sitting between them. The CDR3 runs to 15 residues. The CDR3 region has the DNA TGTGCCAGCAGCTTAGAATCGGGGGGCAGTCAGCCCCAGCATTTT. Translation gives CASSLESGGSQPQHF. Variable domain in full (rest from reference TRBV7-6 and TRBJ1-5): GAGVSQSPRYKVTKRGQDVALRCDPISGHVSLYWYRQALGQGPEFLTYFNYEAQQDKSGLPNDRFSAERPEGSISTLTIQRTEQRDSAMYRCASSLESGGSQPQHFGDGTRLSIL.